This T cell receptor (beta chain) derives from a study of T cell responses to AZD1222 COVID-19 vaccine (dated by TCRdb to the early 2020s). About the investigation overall: A total of 230 to 250 trial participants underwent TCR sequencing, of whom roughly 210 received two doses of AZD1222 and some 25 received two doses of the MenACWY control vaccine. Trial participants were enrolled by age into 18-55, 56-69 and 70-plus year subgroups, with roughly 150, 30 and 60 TCR-sequenced participants respectively.

Overall results and qualifications from the work: In the small 56-69-year group, the increase in depth fell short of significance, most likely because of low power. Participants were mostly white British and included more females than males, and it was suggested by the authors that clonal diversity may have been underestimated. No day 14 peak-response samples were available, so repertoires were characterized only after the peak T cell response. Conclusions about previously exposed vaccinees are limited, since just six or seven AZD1222 recipients were seropositive for SARS-CoV-2 at baseline. CD4 TCRs associated with the vaccine covered the entire spike protein, and the dominant responses were in regions 160-218 and 743-854. A significant rise in spike-specific TCR breadth and depth was observed after two AZD1222 doses relative to day 0 and relative to MenACWY recipients. Reportedly, close to half of the unique spike-specific TCRs recognized epitopes lying outside the regions that are mutated in the B.1.351 and B.1.1.7 variants.

Interpreted using the paper, the time point label stands for: about 28 days (+/-7) after the second vaccine dose. AZD1222 recipients whose second dose came at about 4 weeks and those whose second dose came at about 12 weeks were combined into one group, since spike-specific TCR depth and breadth did not differ between the two schedules. The vaccinee samples were drawn from two UK trials, COV001 and COV002, one of which was a single-blind randomized controlled phase 2/3 trial testing AZD1222 (ChAdOx1 nCoV-19) in healthy adults. For TCRbeta chain sequencing, PBMC samples from trial participants were taken at day 0 and at day 28 after the second dose. The germline V gene (reference sequence) gives CDR1 as DFQATT and CDR2 as SNEGSKA. Its CDR3 holds 11 amino acids, cysteine through phenylalanine. Only the CDR3 part of the read is kept: 33 bases, read in frame from the first base. V and J are truncated by 3 bases and 5 bases respectively, leaving an intervening sequence of 7 bases.

The CDR3 regions of human TCRbeta chains were subjected to immunosequencing. As for the original processing: Repertoire TCRs were matched against a reference library of SARS-CoV-2-specific TCRs generated with the MIRA antigen-specificity platform. Breadth meant the fraction of unique TCRs that were SARS-CoV-2-associated, whereas depth meant the fraction of total T cells that were SARS-CoV-2-associated. Each spike-specific TCR was assigned to its reactive spike region and to a CD4 or CD8 class using the MIRA data. Log10-transformed breadth and depth values were compared by one-way ANOVA with Sidak's multiple comparisons tests. This is the immuneACCESS table as TCRdb keeps it, with only in-frame sequences that have V and J called. A part of the clones is gone; compared with another copy, unresolved V genes explain less than half, and the rest is unexplained. V and J calls plus clone size are reproduced from that table; the DNA served to infer D and trimming. The sample table lists 72,000 or so clones, roughly nine tenths of them with a count of one. Over 25% of the sample is held by the ten biggest clonotypes.

As regards this clone: Its recognized antigen is unknown. Base quality data are lacking; no much larger clone is found one base away.

Here the chain combines TRBV20-1 and TRBJ2-5, with no reliable assignment of the D segment. The sequencing here drew on peripheral blood, taken 28 days after the second AZD1222 dose. The clonotype was recovered from an adult who received the AZD1222 COVID-19 vaccine. CDR3 reads: CSASRAETQYF. The nucleotides are TGCAGTGCTAGTCGCGCGGAGACCCAGTACTTC.